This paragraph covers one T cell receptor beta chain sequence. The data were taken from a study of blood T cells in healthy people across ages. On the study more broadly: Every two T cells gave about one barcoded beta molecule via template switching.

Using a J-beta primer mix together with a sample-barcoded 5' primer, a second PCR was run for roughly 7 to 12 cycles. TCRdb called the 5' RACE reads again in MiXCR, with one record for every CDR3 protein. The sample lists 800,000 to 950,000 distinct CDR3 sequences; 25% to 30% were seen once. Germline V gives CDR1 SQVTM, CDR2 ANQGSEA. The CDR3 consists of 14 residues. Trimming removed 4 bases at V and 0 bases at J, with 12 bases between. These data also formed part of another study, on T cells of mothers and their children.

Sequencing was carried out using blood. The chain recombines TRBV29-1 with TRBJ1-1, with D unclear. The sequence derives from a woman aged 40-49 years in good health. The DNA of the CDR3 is TGCAGCGTTGGGGGAGGGTACATGAACACTGAAGCTTTCTTT. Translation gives CSVGGGYMNTEAFF.